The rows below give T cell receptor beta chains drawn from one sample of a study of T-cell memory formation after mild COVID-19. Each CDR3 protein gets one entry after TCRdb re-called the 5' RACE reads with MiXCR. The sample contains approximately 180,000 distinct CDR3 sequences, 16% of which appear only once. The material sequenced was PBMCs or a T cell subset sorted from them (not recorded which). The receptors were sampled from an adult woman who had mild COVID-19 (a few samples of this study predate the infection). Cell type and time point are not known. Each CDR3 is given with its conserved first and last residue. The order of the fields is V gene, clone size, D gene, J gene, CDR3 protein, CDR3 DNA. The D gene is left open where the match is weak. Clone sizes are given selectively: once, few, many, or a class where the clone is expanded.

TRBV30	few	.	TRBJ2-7	CAWSLRGEQYF	TGTGCCTGGTCCCTACGGGGCGAGCAGTACTTC
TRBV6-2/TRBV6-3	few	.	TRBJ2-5	CASSSPLTQYF	TGTGCCAGCAGTTCTCCACTGACCCAGTACTTC
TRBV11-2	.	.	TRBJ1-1	CASSFRRMNTEAFF	TGTGCCAGCAGCTTCAGAAGGATGAACACTGAAGCTTTCTTT
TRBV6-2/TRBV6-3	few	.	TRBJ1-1	CASSYSSVVSTEAFF	TGTGCCAGCAGTTACTCGTCAGTCGTGAGCACTGAAGCTTTCTTT
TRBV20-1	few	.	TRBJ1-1	CSASANLGQYTEAFF	TGCAGTGCTTCAGCTAACCTAGGGCAGTACACTGAAGCTTTCTTT
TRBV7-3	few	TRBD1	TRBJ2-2	CASSRRTGTNTGELFF	TGTGCCAGCAGTCGGAGGACAGGGACGAACACCGGGGAGCTGTTTTTT
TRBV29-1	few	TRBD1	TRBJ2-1	CSVVNQGATFGNEQFF	TGCAGCGTTGTTAATCAGGGGGCGACTTTTGGGAATGAGCAGTTCTTC
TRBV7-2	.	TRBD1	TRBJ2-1	CASSLGQNNEQFF	TGTGCCAGCAGCCTGGGACAGAACAATGAGCAGTTCTTC
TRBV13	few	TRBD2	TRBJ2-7	CASSGWGLAASYEQYF	TGTGCCAGCAGCGGATGGGGACTAGCGGCTTCCTACGAGCAGTACTTC
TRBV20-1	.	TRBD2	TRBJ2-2	CSARDRSSGGSNTGELFF	TGCAGTGCTAGAGATCGGAGTAGCGGGGGATCGAACACCGGGGAGCTGTTTTTT
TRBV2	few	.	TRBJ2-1	CASSAIGNNEQFF	TGTGCCAGCAGCGCCATCGGTAACAATGAGCAGTTCTTC
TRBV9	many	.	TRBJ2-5	CASSVAPGSIETQYF	TGTGCCAGCAGCGTAGCTCCGGGGAGCATAGAGACCCAGTACTTC
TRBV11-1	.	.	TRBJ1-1	CASSAQTEAFF	TGTGCCAGCAGCGCCCAAACTGAAGCTTTCTTT
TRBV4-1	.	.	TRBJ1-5	CASSQVTPGLYSNQPQHF	TGCGCCAGCAGCCAAGTGACCCCAGGGTTGTATAGCAATCAGCCCCAGCATTTT
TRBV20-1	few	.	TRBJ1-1	CSARLQGRNTEAFF	TGCAGTGCTAGACTCCAGGGACGAAACACTGAAGCTTTCTTT
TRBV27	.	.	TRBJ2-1	CASSPIVSSYNEQFF	TGTGCCAGCAGTCCGATAGTAAGCTCCTACAATGAGCAGTTCTTC
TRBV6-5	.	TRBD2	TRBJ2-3	CASSQPGQAGGTQYF	TGTGCCAGCAGCCAGCCGGGACAAGCGGGGGGTACGCAGTATTTT
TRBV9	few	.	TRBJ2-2	CASSPLGGPNTGELFF	TGTGCCAGCAGCCCCCTAGGAGGGCCGAACACCGGGGAGCTGTTTTTT
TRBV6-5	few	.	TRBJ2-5	CASSYARGPQETQYF	TGTGCCAGCAGTTACGCCAGGGGCCCACAAGAGACCCAGTACTTC
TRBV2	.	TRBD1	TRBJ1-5	CASRSPGQGAHQPQHF	TGTGCCAGCAGGTCCCCGGGACAGGGGGCTCATCAGCCCCAGCATTTT
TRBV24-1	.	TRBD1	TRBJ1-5	CATSGTGSNQPQHF	TGTGCCACCAGTGGGACAGGGAGCAATCAGCCCCAGCATTTT
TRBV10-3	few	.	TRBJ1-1	CAISESRGWNTEAFF	TGTGCCATCAGTGAGTCAAGGGGATGGAACACTGAAGCTTTCTTT
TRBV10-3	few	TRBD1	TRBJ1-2	CAIRGQDYGYTF	TGTGCCATCAGGGGACAGGACTATGGCTACACCTTC
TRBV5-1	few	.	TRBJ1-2	CASSLNIPGGLYGYTF	TGCGCCAGCAGCTTGAATATTCCGGGGGGACTCTATGGCTACACCTTC
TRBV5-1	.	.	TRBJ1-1	CASSTREENTEAFF	TGCGCCAGCAGCACCCGGGAGGAGAACACTGAAGCTTTCTTT
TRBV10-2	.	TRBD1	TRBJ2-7	CASRAGQGTYEQYF	TGCGCCAGCAGAGCTGGACAGGGGACCTACGAGCAGTACTTC
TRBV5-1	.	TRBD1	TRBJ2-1	CASSLIATGVYNEQFF	TGCGCCAGCAGCTTGATCGCAACAGGGGTCTACAATGAGCAGTTCTTC
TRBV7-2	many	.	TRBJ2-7	CASSLNPAYEQYF	TGTGCCAGCAGCTTAAACCCCGCCTACGAGCAGTACTTC
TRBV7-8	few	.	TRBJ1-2	CASSLVRGAYGYTF	TGTGCCAGCAGCTTAGTGCGGGGGGCCTATGGCTACACCTTC
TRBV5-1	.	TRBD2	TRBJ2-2	CASSGRANTGELFF	TGCGCCAGCAGCGGGAGGGCGAACACCGGGGAGCTGTTTTTT
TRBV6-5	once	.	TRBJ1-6	CASSLSRGSAAFNSPLHF	TGTGCCAGCAGCCTCTCTCGGGGCTCAGCTGCCTTTAATTCACCCCTCCACTTT
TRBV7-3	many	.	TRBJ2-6	CASTRESGANVLTF	TGTGCCAGCACCCGGGAATCTGGGGCCAACGTCCTGACTTTC